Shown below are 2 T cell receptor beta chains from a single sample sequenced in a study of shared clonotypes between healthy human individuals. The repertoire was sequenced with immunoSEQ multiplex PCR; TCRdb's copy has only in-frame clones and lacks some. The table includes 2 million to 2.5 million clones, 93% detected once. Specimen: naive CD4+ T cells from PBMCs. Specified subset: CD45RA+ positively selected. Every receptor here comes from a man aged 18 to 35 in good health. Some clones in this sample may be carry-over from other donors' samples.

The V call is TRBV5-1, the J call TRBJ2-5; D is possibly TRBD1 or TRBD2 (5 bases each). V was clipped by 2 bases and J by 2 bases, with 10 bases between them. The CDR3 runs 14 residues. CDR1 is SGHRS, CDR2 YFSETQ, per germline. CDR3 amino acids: CASSFSEGQETQYF. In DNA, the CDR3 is TGCGCCAGCAGCTTTTCTGAGGGGCAAGAGACCCAGTACTTC.

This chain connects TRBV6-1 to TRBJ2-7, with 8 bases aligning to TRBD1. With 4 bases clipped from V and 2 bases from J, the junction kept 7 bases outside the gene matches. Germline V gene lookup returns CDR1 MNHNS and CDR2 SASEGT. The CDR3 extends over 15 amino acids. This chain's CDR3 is CASSARTGQTYEQYF. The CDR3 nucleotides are TGTGCCAGCAGTGCGAGGACAGGGCAAACCTACGAGCAGTACTTC.